What follows are 10 T cell receptor beta chains derived from one specimen sequenced in a study of blood T cell repertoires in COVID-19. Repertoires were generated with immunoSEQ multiplex PCR, while TCRdb's copy carries only in-frame clones and drops some. The sample comprises around 97,000 clones, around 88% of which are singletons, and 3.5% rests with the top ten. Sample: peripheral blood. The receptors stem from a human donor in a cohort sampled during active COVID-19.

This clone came up a few times. The genes are TRBV15 and TRBJ2-1; maybe TRBD2 (5 bases). CDR1 and CDR2 (germline): LNHNV, YYDKDF (reference sequence). CDR3 size: 19 residues. V gave up 6 bases and J gave up 0 bases, with 24 bases separating them. The CDR3: CATRDYRAHNEGSYNEQFF. The DNA of the CDR3 is TGTGCCACCAGAGACTACCGAGCCCATAATGAGGGCTCCTACAATGAGCAGTTCTTC.

The chain joins TRBV19 to TRBJ2-7; 7 bases match TRBD1. Germline-derived CDR1 and CDR2 are LNHDA and SQIVND (reference sequence). CDR3 size: 14 residues. With 3 bases clipped from V and 4 bases from J, the junction kept 6 bases outside the gene matches. The CDR3 DNA sequence: TGTGCCAGTAGTATCGCAGGGGGAGCATACGAGCAGTACTTC. This translates into CASSIAGGAYEQYF.

The chain uses TRBV7-8 and TRBJ1-1; D not resolved. The CDR3 has 15 amino acids. V was shortened by 1 base and J by 4 bases, with 13 bases between the two germline ends. Germline CDR1 and CDR2: SGHVS and FQNEAQ. This CDR3 is CASSLEAGTGTEAFF. CDR3 in DNA: TGTGCCAGCAGCTTAGAGGCGGGTACGGGCACTGAAGCTTTCTTT.

The chain couples TRBV27 to TRBJ2-1; tentative D call: TRBD1 (6 bases). Per germline, CDR1 MNHEY and CDR2 SMNVEV (reference sequence). There are 16 residues in the CDR3. V lost 1 base to trimming and J lost 5 bases, with 15 bases between them. CDR3 residues: CASSLYTGTADNEQFF. The CDR3 DNA sequence: TGTGCCAGCAGTTTATATACAGGGACGGCGGACAATGAGCAGTTCTTC.

The chain recombines TRBV7-9 with TRBJ1-4, with a possible D match to TRBD1 (5 bases). V lost 5 bases, J lost 8 bases, and 12 bases lay in between. The CDR3 has 13 amino acids. The germline V gene has CDR1 SEHNR and CDR2 FQNEAQ (reference sequence). The CDR3 sequence is CASSQGSREKLFF. CDR3 nucleotide sequence: TGTGCCAGCAGCCAGGGTTCTCGGGAAAAACTGTTTTTT.

On this clone itself: An end of the junction does not agree with germline; a read error may underlie this. The chain carries TRBV29-1 and TRBJ2-1; 10 bases align to TRBD2. Germline V lookup: CDR1 SQVTM, CDR2 ANQGSEA. This CDR3 is 17 amino acids long. The CDR3 is CSVLRLTSGTSYNGQFF. In DNA form, the CDR3 reads TGCAGCGTACTCCGCCTTACTAGCGGGACGTCCTACAATGGGCAGTTCTTC.

The count of this clone is one. V and J are TRBV28 and TRBJ2-3; possibly TRBD2 for D (6 bases). CDR1 is MDHEN, CDR2 SYDVKM, per germline. The CDR3 has 13 amino acids. With 8 bases removed from V and 2 bases from J, the gap between germline ends came to 11 bases. The CDR3 DNA reads TGTGCCAGCTTTGGGAGGTTCACAGATACGCAGTATTTT. This gives the protein CASFGRFTDTQYF.

In its sample, this clone was seen once. This chain uses TRBV5-1 with TRBJ2-7, with a tentative D call TRBD1 (5 bases). The V end was cut by 0 bases, the J end by 2 bases, with 9 bases between. There are 14 residues in the CDR3. The V gene's germline CDR1 is SGHRS and CDR2 YFSETQ. CDR3: CASSLAWGTYEQYF. Here the CDR3 DNA reads TGCGCCAGCAGCTTGGCATGGGGCACCTACGAGCAGTACTTC.

This chain connects TRBV7-6 to TRBJ1-1; D is unresolved. With 5 bases removed from V and 1 base from J, the gap between germline ends came to 14 bases. Germline V gene data show CDR1 as SGHVS and CDR2 as FNYEAQ. This CDR3 has 15 residues. The CDR3 nucleotides read TGTGCCAGCAGCCAGCGGATTGAGAGGAACACTGAAGCTTTCTTT. Protein product: CASSQRIERNTEAFF.

This clone was seen once. The chain is built from TRBV5-1 and TRBJ1-2; D is possibly TRBD1 (5 bases). The germline CDR1 and CDR2 sequences are SGHRS and YFSETQ. The CDR3 is 13 amino acids. The V end was cut by 0 bases, the J end by 7 bases, with 10 bases between. The CDR3 here is CASSLGLQGGYTF. The CDR3 DNA follows: TGCGCCAGCAGCTTGGGTCTCCAGGGTGGCTACACCTTC.